This TCR beta chain was identified during a study of blood T cell repertoires in COVID-19. At the level of the study: PBMCs, B-cell-depleted T cells, or T cells provided the cDNA or gDNA that made up the material.

The CDR3 contains 13 residues. V dropped 3 bases and J dropped 2 bases, with 8 bases sitting between them. CDR1 SNHLY and CDR2 FYNNEI come from the germline V gene. Assay: immunoSEQ multiplex PCR; the TCRdb copy retains only in-frame clones and omits some. The table has tens of thousands of clones, approximately 84% seen once; the top ten hold more than 12%. The clonotype originates from a man aged 45-60 years with active or convalescent COVID-19. The sample was peripheral blood. V and J are TRBV2 and TRBJ2-7; possibly TRBD1 for D (6 bases). The CDR3: CASSDRGTYEQYF. CDR3 sequence (DNA): TGTGCCAGCAGTGACAGGGGTACCTACGAGCAGTACTTC.